This T cell receptor (beta chain) was obtained from a study of T cell responses to AZD1222 COVID-19 vaccine. Germline V gives CDR1 SGHVS, CDR2 FQNEAQ. This CDR3 contains 13 residues. Trimming cost V 2 bases and J 3 bases, with 7 bases left between them. Produced via immunoSEQ multiplex PCR; TCRdb's table is partial and in-frame only. The sample holds roughly 120,000 clones, 88% seen once. The sequence was obtained from an adult in good health. This rearrangement joins TRBV7-8 to TRBJ2-5; the D is unclear. The sequences come from peripheral blood, collected on day 0 of AZD1222 vaccination. The CDR3 DNA reads TGTGCCAGCAGCTTATCTTCCGAAGAGACCCAGTACTTC. As protein: CASSLSSEETQYF.